The following is a T cell receptor beta chain sequence with its context. Its antigen is as yet unknown. TCRdb's copy holds only in-frame clones and misses some; the assay was immunoSEQ multiplex PCR. The sample lists 80,000 or so clones, less than 85% occurring once. This CDR3 is 14 amino acids long. Germline V gene sequence: CDR1 LNHNV, CDR2 YYDKDF (reference sequence). V lost 7 bases and J lost 6, with 18 bases in between. Chemo-refractory metastatic non-small-cell lung cancer patients underwent focal radiation alongside CTLA-4 blockade with ipilimumab. This entry is derived from a study of radiotherapy plus CTLA-4 blockade in lung cancer. Study results and limitations: An expansion of tumor-derived TCR clones occurred in blood after radiotherapy plus ipilimumab.

The V call is TRBV15, the J call TRBJ1-2; a possible D gene is TRBD1 (6 bases). This clonotype originated in a human donor with non-small cell lung cancer who had stable disease on radiotherapy plus ipilimumab. The sample was peripheral blood, taken from a patient treated with radiotherapy plus ipilimumab. Written as DNA, the CDR3 is TGTGCCACCACTCAGGGGCTAATGTGGGATGGCTACACCTTC. This gives the protein CATTQGLMWDGYTF.